This T cell receptor beta chain appears in the sequencing data of a study of CD8 T cells in Susac syndrome. With random hexamers, reverse transcription was performed on about 0.5 to 1 ug of RNA. It was immunoSEQ multiplex PCR that amplified TCR beta CDR3 across 54 Vbeta and 13 Jbeta. A single record per CDR3 protein comes from TCRdb applying MiXCR to the immunoSEQ multiplex PCR reads. Of a few hundred thousand distinct CDR3 sequences in the sample, 80% to 90% were seen once. CDR1 is SGDLS and CDR2 is YYNGEE in the germline V gene. After removal of 0 bases from V and 2 bases from J, the junction contained 5 bases not matched to a gene. This CDR3 has 15 amino acids. Study results and limitations: It was acknowledged by the study that relatively few individuals were included in its TCR sequencing and HLA analysis.

CD8+ and CD4+ T cells were negatively isolated; TEMRA cells were FACS-enriched. This clonotype has only one observation. Its antigen is as yet unknown. The origin of this receptor is a human donor with multiple sclerosis. Sequencing was carried out using CD8+ T cells from PBMCs. The chain carries TRBV9 and TRBJ2-7, with 7 bases aligning to TRBD1. CDR3 sequence: CASSVGDSLTYEQYF. CDR3 nucleotide sequence: TGTGCCAGCAGCGTAGGGGACAGCCTTACCTACGAGCAGTACTTC.